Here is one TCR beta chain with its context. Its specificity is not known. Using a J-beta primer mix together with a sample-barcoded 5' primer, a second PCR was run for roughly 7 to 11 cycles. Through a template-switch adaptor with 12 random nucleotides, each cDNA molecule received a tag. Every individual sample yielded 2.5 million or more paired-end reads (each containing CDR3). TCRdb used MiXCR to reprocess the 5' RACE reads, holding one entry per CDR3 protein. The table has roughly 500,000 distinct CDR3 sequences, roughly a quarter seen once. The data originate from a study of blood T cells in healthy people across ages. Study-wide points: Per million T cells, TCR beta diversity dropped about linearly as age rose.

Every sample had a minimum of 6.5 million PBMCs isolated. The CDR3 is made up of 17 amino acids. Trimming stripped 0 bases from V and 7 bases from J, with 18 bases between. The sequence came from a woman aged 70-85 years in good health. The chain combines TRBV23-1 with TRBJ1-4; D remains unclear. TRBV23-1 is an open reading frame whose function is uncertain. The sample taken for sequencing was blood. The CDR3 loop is CASSQSSAVSGGEKLFF. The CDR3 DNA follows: TGCGCCAGCAGTCAATCGTCAGCCGTAAGCGGAGGTGAAAAACTGTTTTTT.